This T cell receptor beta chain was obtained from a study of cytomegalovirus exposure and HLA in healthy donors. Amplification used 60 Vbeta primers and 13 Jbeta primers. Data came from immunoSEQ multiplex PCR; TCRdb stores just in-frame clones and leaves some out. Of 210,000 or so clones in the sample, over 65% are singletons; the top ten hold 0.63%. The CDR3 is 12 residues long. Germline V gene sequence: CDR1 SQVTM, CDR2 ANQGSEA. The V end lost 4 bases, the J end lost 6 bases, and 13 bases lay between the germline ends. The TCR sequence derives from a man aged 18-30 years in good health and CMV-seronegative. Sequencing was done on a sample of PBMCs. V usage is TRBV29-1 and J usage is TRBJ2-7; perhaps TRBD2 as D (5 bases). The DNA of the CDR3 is TGCAGCGTTGTAAGACTACTCGGCGAGCAGTACTTC. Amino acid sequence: CSVVRLLGEQYF.